This is a list of T cell receptor beta chains from one sample in a study of shared clonotypes between healthy human individuals. Data came from immunoSEQ multiplex PCR; TCRdb stores just in-frame clones and leaves some out. The sample lists about 380,000 clones; about 96% were seen once. The sequencing sample was made of memory CD8+ T cells sorted from blood. The receptors stem from a man younger than 45 in good health. CDR3s include the opening cysteine and the closing phenylalanine or tryptophan. The D gene is left open where the match is weak. Part of the rows lack a size; the others show once, few, many or a class for expanded clones.

v_gene	j_gene	len	d_gene	abundance	CDR3nt	CDR3aa
TRBV29-1	TRBJ2-3	12	TRBD1	.	TGCAGCCTAGACAGGGGCACAGATACGCAGTATTTT	CSLDRGTDTQYF
TRBV7-9	TRBJ2-5	15	TRBD2	.	TGTGCCAGCAGCTACAGCGGGACGTCGTTGGAGACCCAGTACTTC	CASSYSGTSLETQYF
TRBV14	TRBJ2-3	16	.	.	TGTGCCAGCAGCCTGCCAAAGCGACTTATCACAGATACGCAGTATTTT	CASSLPKRLITDTQYF
TRBV5-6	TRBJ2-7	14	TRBD2	once	TGTGCCAGCAGCTTGGGTGCGGGAGCCTACGAGCAGTACTTC	CASSLGAGAYEQYF
TRBV10-3	TRBJ2-3	12	.	.	TGTGCCATCAGTTCGCCCACAGATACGCAGTATTTT	CAISSPTDTQYF
TRBV5-1	TRBJ1-3	15	TRBD1	few	TGCGCCAGTAGCTCCGGGACAGCGGCAGGAAACACCATATATTTT	CASSSGTAAGNTIYF
TRBV6-6	TRBJ1-1	15	.	.	TGTGCCAACTCCGTCGTCGGGGATATGAACACTGAAGCTTTCTTT	CANSVVGDMNTEAFF
TRBV11-2	TRBJ2-7	14	.	.	TGTGCCAGCAGCTTAGATCAGGGATCCTACGAGCAGTACTTC	CASSLDQGSYEQYF
TRBV5-1	TRBJ2-3	18	TRBD2	.	TGCGCCAGCAGCTTGGTTCCCCCGACTAGCGGATTCACAGATACGCAGTATTTT	CASSLVPPTSGFTDTQYF
TRBV27	TRBJ1-4	17	.	.	TGTGCCAGCAGTTTATTTCAGGGAGACGCAACTAATGAAAAACTGTTTTTT	CASSLFQGDATNEKLFF
TRBV9	TRBJ2-3	16	TRBD2	.	TGTGCCAGCAGCGTTAGCGGGAGGGCGTCAGGAGATACGCAGTATTTT	CASSVSGRASGDTQYF